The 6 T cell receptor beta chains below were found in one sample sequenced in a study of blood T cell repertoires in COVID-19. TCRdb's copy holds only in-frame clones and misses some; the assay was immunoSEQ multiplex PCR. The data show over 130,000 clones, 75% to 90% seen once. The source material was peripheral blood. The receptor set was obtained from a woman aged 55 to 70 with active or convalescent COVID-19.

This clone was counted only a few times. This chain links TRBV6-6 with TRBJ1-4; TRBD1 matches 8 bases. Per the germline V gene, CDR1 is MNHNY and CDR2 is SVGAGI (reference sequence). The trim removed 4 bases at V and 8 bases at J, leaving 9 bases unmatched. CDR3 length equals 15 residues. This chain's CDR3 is CASSFVQGASEKLFF. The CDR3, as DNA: TGTGCCAGCAGTTTCGTCCAGGGGGCGTCAGAAAAACTGTTTTTT.

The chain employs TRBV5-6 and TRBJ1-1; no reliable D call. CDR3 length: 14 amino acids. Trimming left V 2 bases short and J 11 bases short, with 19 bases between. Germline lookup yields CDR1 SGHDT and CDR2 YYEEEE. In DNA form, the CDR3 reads TGTGCCAGCAGCTTCGGTACGGTCTCCTTAATGGCTTTCTTT. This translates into CASSFGTVSLMAFF.

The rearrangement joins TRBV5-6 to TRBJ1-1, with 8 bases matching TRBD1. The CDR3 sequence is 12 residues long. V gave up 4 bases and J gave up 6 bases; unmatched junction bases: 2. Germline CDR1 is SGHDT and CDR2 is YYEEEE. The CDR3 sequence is CASSRQGPEAFF. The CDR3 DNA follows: TGTGCCAGCAGCCGACAGGGGCCTGAAGCTTTCTTT.

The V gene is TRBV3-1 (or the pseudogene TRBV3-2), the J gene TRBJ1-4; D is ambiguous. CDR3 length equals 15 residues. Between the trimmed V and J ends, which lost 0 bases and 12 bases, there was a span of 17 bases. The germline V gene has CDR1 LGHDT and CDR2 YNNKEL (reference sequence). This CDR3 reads CASSQEDTNSRELFF. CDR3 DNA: TGTGCCAGCAGCCAAGAAGACACAAACAGTCGAGAACTGTTTTTT.

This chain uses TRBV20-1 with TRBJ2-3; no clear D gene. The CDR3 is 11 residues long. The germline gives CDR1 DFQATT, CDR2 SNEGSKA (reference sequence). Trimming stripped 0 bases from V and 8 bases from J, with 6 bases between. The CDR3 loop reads CSARDSGTQYF. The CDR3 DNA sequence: TGCAGTGCTAGAGATTCGGGTACGCAGTATTTT.

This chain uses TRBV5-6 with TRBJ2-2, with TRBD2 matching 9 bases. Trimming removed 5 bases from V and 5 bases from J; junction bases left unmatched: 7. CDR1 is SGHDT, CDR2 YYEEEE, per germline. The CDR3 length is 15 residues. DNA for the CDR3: TGTGCCAGCAGATATAGCGGGGGCTTGACCGGGGAGCTGTTTTTT. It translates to CASRYSGGLTGELFF.